This T cell receptor beta chain was captured in a study of T cell changes during pregnancy in multiple sclerosis. Assay used: immunoSEQ multiplex PCR; TCRdb lists only in-frame clones, some missing. Among about 20,000 clones listed, roughly nine tenths were seen once. The CDR3 is 14 amino acids. CDR1 is MNHEY and CDR2 is SMNVEV in the germline V gene (reference sequence). Trimming took off 3 bases at V and 3 bases at J, with 8 bases between the two ends. This sample comprised CD4+ T cells from peripheral blood mononuclear cells, obtained after pregnancy. The gene calls are TRBV27 and TRBJ2-2; D remains unclear. The clonotype was recovered from a female donor in good health, enrolled as a control in a pregnancy study. The CDR3 spells CASSFFSYTGELFF. DNA for the CDR3: TGTGCCAGCAGTTTTTTCAGTTACACCGGGGAGCTGTTTTTT.